Listed below are T cell receptor beta chains from one sample, sequenced in a study of identical twins. TCRdb used MiXCR to reprocess the 5' RACE reads, holding one entry per CDR3 protein. The sample consists of 350,000 or so distinct CDR3 sequences, roughly an eighth of them appearing once. Separately, the same data were catalogued under a study of yellow fever vaccine responses in identical twins.

The specimen was CD8+ T cells sorted from blood. Receptor source: a woman under 30 in good health. The CDR3 runs from the conserved cysteine through the conserved F or W. The D gene is left open where the match is weak. Clone size appears in some rows only: once, few, many, or a class for an expanded clone.

few	TRBJ2-2	.	TRBV6-5	CASSYGQGAGELFF	TGTGCCAGCAGTTACGGGCAGGGTGCCGGGGAGCTGTTTTTT
few	TRBJ2-1	.	TRBV4-1	CASSQTGGTRDEQFF	TGCGCCAGCAGCCAAACGGGCGGGACGAGGGACGAGCAGTTCTTC
few	TRBJ2-7	TRBD1	TRBV7-9	CASSSKTGDAPYEQYF	TGTGCCAGCAGCTCAAAGACAGGGGATGCACCCTACGAGCAGTACTTC
few	TRBJ1-5	TRBD1	TRBV28	CASSSPRDSGNQPQHF	TGTGCCAGCAGTTCCCCCCGGGACAGCGGCAATCAGCCCCAGCATTTT
.	TRBJ2-2	.	TRBV18	CASSPTRSANTGELFF	TGTGCCAGCTCACCGACACGGTCCGCGAACACCGGGGAGCTGTTTTTT
many	TRBJ2-7	TRBD2	TRBV28	CASSRLAGGIYEQYF	TGTGCCAGCAGCCGACTAGCGGGAGGTATCTACGAGCAGTACTTC
.	TRBJ2-7	.	TRBV12-3/TRBV12-4	CASSPPGQSYEQYF	TGTGCCAGCAGTCCCCCTGGACAGTCCTACGAGCAGTACTTC
.	TRBJ2-1	TRBD2	TRBV20-1	CSARDWELAGVVYNEQFF	TGCAGTGCTAGAGATTGGGAATTAGCGGGAGTAGTCTACAATGAGCAGTTCTTC
few	TRBJ2-7	TRBD1	TRBV5-1	CASSLEGQGGEQYF	TGCGCCAGCAGCTTGGAGGGACAGGGGGGCGAGCAGTACTTC
few	TRBJ1-4	.	TRBV29-1	CSGVGLNEKLFF	TGCAGCGGGGTTGGGTTGAATGAAAAACTGTTTTTT
.	TRBJ1-5	.	TRBV12-5	CASGLEDRSWPQHF	TGTGCTAGTGGTTTGGAGGACAGATCATGGCCCCAGCATTTT